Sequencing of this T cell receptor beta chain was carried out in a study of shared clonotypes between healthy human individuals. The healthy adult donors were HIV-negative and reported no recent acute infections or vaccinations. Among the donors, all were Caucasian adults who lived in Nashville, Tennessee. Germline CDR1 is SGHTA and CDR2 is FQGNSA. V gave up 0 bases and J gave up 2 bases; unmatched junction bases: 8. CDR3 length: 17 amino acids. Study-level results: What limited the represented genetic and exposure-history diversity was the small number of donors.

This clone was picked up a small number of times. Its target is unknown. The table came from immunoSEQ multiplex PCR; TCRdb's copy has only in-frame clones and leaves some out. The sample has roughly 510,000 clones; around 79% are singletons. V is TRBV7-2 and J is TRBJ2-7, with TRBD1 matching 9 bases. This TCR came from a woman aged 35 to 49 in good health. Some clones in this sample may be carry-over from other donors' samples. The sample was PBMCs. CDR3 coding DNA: TGTGCCAGCAGCTTAGCGGTGGGACAGGGTGGCACCTACGAGCAGTACTTC. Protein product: CASSLAVGQGGTYEQYF. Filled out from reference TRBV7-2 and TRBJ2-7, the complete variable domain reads GAGVSQSPSNKVTEKGKDVELRCDPISGHTALYWYRQSLGQGLEFLIYFQGNSAPDKSGLPSDRFSAERTGGSVSTLTIQRTQQEDSAVYLCASSLAVGQGGTYEQYFGPGTRLTVT.